The present entry profiles one TCR beta chain with its context. The antigen is undetermined. This record comes from a study of T cell responses to AZD1222 COVID-19 vaccine. Using immunoSEQ multiplex PCR, the repertoire was profiled, and TCRdb retains in-frame clones only, with some absent. The sample has around 150,000 clones, roughly 80% seen once. Study-level points and caveats: The donors showed a predominance of white British ancestry and of females, with possible underestimation of clonal diversity. Distributed over spike, vaccine-associated CD4 TCRs predominated at 160-218 and 743-854. Spike-specific TCR breadth and depth went up after people got two AZD1222 doses. At study baseline, merely about 6 AZD1222 recipients were seropositive.

Germline lookup yields CDR1 SGHTA and CDR2 FQGNSA. The CDR3 has 14 residues. V lost 2 bases to trimming and J lost 5 bases, with 12 bases between them. J is TRBJ1-2 and V is TRBV7-2; possibly TRBD1 for D (5 bases). Sample: peripheral blood, taken on day 0 of AZD1222 vaccination. This clonotype originated in an adult in good health. CDR3 sequence: CASSLTQGIYGYTF. The DNA for the CDR3 is TGTGCCAGCAGCTTAACCCAGGGAATATATGGCTACACCTTC.